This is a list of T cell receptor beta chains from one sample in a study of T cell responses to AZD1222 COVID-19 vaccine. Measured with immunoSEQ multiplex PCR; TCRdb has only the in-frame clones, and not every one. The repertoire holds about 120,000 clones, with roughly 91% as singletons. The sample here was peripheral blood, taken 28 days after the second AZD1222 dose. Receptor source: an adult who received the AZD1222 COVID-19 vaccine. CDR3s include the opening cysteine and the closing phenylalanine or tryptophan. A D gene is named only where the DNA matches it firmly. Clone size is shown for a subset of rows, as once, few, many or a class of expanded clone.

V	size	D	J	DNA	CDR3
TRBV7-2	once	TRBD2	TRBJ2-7	TGTGCCAGCAGCTCCGACGGGACTAGCGGGACCCACGAGCAGTACTTC	CASSSDGTSGTHEQYF
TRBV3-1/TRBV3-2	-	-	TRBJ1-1	TGTGCCAGCAGCCAAGATTCTGGGGGCGGGTCGGGAGTTAAAGCTTTCTTT	CASSQDSGGGSGVKAFF
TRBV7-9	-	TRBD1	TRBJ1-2	TGTGCCAGCAGCCCCCGACAGGGGCACTATGGCTACACCTTC	CASSPRQGHYGYTF
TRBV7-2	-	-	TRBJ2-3	TGTGCCAGCAGCTTAGTCGAAGATCGTCCAGATACGCAGTATTTT	CASSLVEDRPDTQYF
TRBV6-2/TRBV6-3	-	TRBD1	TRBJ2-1	TGTGCCAGCAACCCTGGACAGGGCTTTGTTTTTAGTGGCAATGAGCAGTTCTTC	CASNPGQGFVFSGNEQFF
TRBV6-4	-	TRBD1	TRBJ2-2	TGTGCCAGCAGCTTGACAGGGGGTAACACCGGGGAGCTGTTTTTT	CASSLTGGNTGELFF
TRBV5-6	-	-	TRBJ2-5	TGTGCCAGCAGCTTCGAGACCGCGACCCAGTACTTC	CASSFETATQYF
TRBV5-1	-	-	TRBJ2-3	TGCGCCAGCAGCTTGGTTTTTAGTTCGGGCACAGATACGCAGTATTTT	CASSLVFSSGTDTQYF
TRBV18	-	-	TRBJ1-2	TGTGCCAGCTCACCGGGAACCGACAACGGCTACACCTTC	CASSPGTDNGYTF
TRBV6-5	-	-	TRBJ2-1	TGTGCCGCTTCTCGGACGGCTGACAATGAGCAGTTCTTC	CAASRTADNEQFF
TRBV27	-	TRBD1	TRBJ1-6	TGTGCCAGCAGTCTCGGACAGGGGGCTGGAAATTCACCCCTCCACTTT	CASSLGQGAGNSPLHF